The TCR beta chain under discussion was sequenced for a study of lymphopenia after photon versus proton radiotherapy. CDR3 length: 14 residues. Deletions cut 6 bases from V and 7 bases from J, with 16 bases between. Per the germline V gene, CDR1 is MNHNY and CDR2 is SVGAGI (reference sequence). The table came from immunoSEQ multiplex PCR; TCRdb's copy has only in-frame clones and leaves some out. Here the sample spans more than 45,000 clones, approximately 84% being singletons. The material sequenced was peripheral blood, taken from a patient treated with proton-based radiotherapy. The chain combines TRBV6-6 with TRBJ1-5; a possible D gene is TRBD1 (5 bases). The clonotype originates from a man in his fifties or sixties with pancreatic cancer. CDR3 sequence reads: CASSARAEGQPQHF. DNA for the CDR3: TGTGCCAGCAGCGCCCGGGCTGAGGGGCAGCCCCAGCATTTT.